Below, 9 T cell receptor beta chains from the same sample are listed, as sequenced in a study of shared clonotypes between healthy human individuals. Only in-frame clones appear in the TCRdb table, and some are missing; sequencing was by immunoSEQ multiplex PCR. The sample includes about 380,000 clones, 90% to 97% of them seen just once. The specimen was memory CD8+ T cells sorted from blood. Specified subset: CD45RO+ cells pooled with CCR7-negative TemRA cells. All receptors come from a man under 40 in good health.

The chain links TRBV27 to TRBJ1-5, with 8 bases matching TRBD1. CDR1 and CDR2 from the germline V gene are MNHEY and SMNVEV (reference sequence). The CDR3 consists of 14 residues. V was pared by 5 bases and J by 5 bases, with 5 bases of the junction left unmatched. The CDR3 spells CASSPRTGYQPQHF. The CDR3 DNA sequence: TGTGCCAGCAGTCCTCGGACAGGGTATCAGCCCCAGCATTTT.

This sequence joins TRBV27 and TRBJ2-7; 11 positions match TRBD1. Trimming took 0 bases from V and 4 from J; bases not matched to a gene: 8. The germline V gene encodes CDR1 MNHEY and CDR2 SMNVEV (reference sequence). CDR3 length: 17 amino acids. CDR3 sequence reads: CASSLSRDRGFGYEQYF. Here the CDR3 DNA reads TGTGCCAGCAGTTTATCCCGGGACAGGGGGTTTGGGTACGAGCAGTACTTC.

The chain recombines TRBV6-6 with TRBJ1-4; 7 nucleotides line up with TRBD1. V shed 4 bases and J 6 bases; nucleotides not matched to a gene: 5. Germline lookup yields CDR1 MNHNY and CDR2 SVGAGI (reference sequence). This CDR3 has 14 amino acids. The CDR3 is CASSSGQIYEKLFF. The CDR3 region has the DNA TGTGCCAGCAGTTCGGGACAGATCTATGAAAAACTGTTTTTT.

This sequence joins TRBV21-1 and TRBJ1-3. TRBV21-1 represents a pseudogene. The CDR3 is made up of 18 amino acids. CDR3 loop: CASSKAIQPGAGGNTIYF. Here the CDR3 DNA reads TGTGCCAGCAGCAAAGCCATCCAGCCGGGGGCTGGTGGAAACACCATATATTTT.

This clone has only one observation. CDR3 nucleotide sequence: TGTGCCAGCAGCGACAGGGAAGAGACCCAGTACTTC. Encoded protein: CASSDREETQYF. The V and J genes are TRBV9 and TRBJ2-5; maybe TRBD1 (6 bases). The germline CDR1 and CDR2 sequences are SGDLS and YYNGEE. Trimming took 3 bases from V and 3 from J, leaving 6 bases between them. This CDR3 is 12 amino acids long. Variable domain in full (rest from reference TRBV9 and TRBJ2-5): DSGVTQTPKHLITATGQRVTLRCSPRSGDLSVYWYQQSLDQGLQFLIQYYNGEERAKGNILERFSAQQFPDLHSELNLSSLELGDSALYFCASSDREETQYFGPGTRLLVL.

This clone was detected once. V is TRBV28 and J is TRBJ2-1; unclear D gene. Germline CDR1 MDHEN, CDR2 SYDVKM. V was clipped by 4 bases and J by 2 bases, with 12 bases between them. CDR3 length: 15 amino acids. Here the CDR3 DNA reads TGTGCCAGCAGTTCTAAAGCGAAAACCTACAATGAGCAGTTCTTC. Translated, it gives CASSSKAKTYNEQFF.

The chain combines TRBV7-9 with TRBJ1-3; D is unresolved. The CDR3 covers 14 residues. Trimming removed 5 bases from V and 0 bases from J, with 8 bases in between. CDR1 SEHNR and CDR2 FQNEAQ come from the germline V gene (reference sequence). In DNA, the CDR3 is TGTGCCAGCAGCCTAGGACGCTCTGGAAACACCATATATTTT. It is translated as CASSLGRSGNTIYF.

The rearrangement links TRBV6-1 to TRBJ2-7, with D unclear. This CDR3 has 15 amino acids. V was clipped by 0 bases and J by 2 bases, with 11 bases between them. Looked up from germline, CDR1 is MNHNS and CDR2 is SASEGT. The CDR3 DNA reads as TGTGCCAGCAGTGAAGCCATCGGGCGGACCTACGAGCAGTACTTC. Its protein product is CASSEAIGRTYEQYF.

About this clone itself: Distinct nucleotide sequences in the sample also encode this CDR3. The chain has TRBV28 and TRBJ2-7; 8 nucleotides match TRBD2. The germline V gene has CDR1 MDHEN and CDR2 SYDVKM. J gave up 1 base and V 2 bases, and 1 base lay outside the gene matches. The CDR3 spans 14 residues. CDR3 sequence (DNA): TGTGCCAGCAGTTTAACTAGCGGTTCCTACGAGCAGTACTTC. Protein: CASSLTSGSYEQYF.